This T cell receptor (beta chain) derives from a study of cytomegalovirus exposure and HLA in healthy donors. This CDR3 is built from 15 residues. V lost 4 bases and J lost 2, with 15 bases in between. Germline V gene sequence: CDR1 SGDLS, CDR2 YYNGEE. The PCR was carried out with 60 Vbeta primers and 13 Jbeta primers. Only in-frame clones appear in the TCRdb table, and some are missing; sequencing was by immunoSEQ multiplex PCR. The table records 150,000 to 200,000 clones, roughly 77% of them present only once. The receptor's source is a woman aged 50 to 60 in good health and CMV-seronegative. V usage is TRBV9 and J usage is TRBJ2-5; perhaps TRBD2 as D (5 bases). The sample was PBMCs. The DNA for the CDR3 is TGTGCCAGCAGCCCCCCGGGCAGGAGGCAAGAGACCCAGTACTTC. This sequence encodes CASSPPGRRQETQYF.